This entry describes one T cell receptor beta chain. This record belongs to a study of blood T cell repertoires in COVID-19. Overall study: Sites in the United States, Italy and Spain provided acute and convalescent COVID-19 samples.

As originally analysed: How many nucleated cells were present was estimated from reference gene primer amplification. Using immunoSEQ multiplex PCR, the repertoire was profiled, and TCRdb retains in-frame clones only, with some absent. V, J and clone size are taken as reported in that table, and D and trimming were inferred from the DNA itself. Of around 70,000 clones detected, about nine tenths appear once; the ten largest clones hold about 6.6%. V lost 5 bases and J 8 bases, leaving 18 bases between the germline ends. There are 15 residues in the CDR3. The V gene's germline CDR1 is MNHEY and CDR2 SVGAGI.

Sequenced input: peripheral blood. The sequence was collected from a middle-aged man with active COVID-19. This chain links TRBV6-5 with TRBJ1-4; D possibly corresponds to TRBD1 (6 bases). CDR3 region: CASSNRQEVSEKLFF. CDR3 sequence (DNA): TGTGCCAGCAGTAACCGACAGGAGGTCTCGGAAAAACTGTTTTTT.